This T cell receptor beta chain was sequenced for a study of technical replicates of blood from a few donors. The data were produced by immunoSEQ multiplex PCR, yet TCRdb's version contains in-frame clones alone and is incomplete. The table records approximately 59,000 clones, approximately 83% of them present only once. CDR3 size: 15 residues. After removal of 3 bases from V and 7 bases from J, the junction contained 6 bases not matched to a gene. Germline V gene data show CDR1 as KGHSH and CDR2 as LQKENI. The chain uses TRBV18 and TRBJ1-4; 9 bases are a match to TRBD1. The sample consisted of PBMCs. The receptor comes from a human donor in good health. Some clones in this sample may be carry-over from other donors' samples. In DNA, the CDR3 is TGTGCCAGCTCACCTATGGACAGGGGAGGTGAAAAACTGTTTTTT. It encodes CASSPMDRGGEKLFF.